The rows below give T cell receptor beta chains drawn from one sample of a study of CD8 T cells in Susac syndrome. Via MiXCR, TCRdb re-called the immunoSEQ multiplex PCR reads, giving one row per CDR3 protein. The repertoire includes around 190,000 distinct CDR3 sequences, about 93% of them detected once, and 0.1% sits in the top ten. The sequenced material came from CD4+ T cells from PBMCs. Receptors originate from a human donor in good health. The CDR3 runs from the conserved cysteine through the conserved F or W. The D gene is left open where the match is weak. Clone size is stated in some rows and not others, as once, few, many or a class when expanded.

CDR3: CASSQKEFF; DNA: TGTGCCAGCAGCCAAAAGGAGTTCTTC; D: -; size: -; V: TRBV3-2; J: TRBJ2-1
CDR3: CASSPRTGGAYGYTF; DNA: TGTGCCAGCAGTCCCAGGACAGGGGGCGCTTATGGCTACACCTTC; D: TRBD1; size: -; V: TRBV2; J: TRBJ1-2
CDR3: CAWSLGTGGYTF; DNA: TGTGCCTGGAGCTTGGGGACCGGAGGCTACACCTTC; D: -; size: -; V: TRBV30; J: TRBJ1-2
CDR3: CASSAAGGYTF; DNA: TGTGCCAGCAGTGCCGCGGGGGGCTACACCTTC; D: -; size: -; V: TRBV6-2/TRBV6-3; J: TRBJ1-2
CDR3: CASSLSHTYGYTF; DNA: TGTGCCAGCAGCTTATCCCATACCTATGGCTACACCTTC; D: -; size: -; V: TRBV7-3; J: TRBJ1-2
CDR3: CASRGDRIYGYTF; DNA: TGTGCCAGCAGGGGGGACAGGATCTATGGCTACACCTTC; D: TRBD1; size: once; V: TRBV28; J: TRBJ1-2
CDR3: CASSLGGVVEAFF; DNA: TGTGCCAGCAGCTTAGGTGGGGTCGTTGAAGCTTTCTTT; D: -; size: -; V: TRBV7-2; J: TRBJ1-1
CDR3: CASRTGGGSLGYTF; DNA: TGTGCCAGCAGAACAGGAGGGGGATCCTTGGGCTACACCTTC; D: -; size: -; V: TRBV6-5; J: TRBJ1-2
CDR3: CASSQDRKGEQFF; DNA: TGTGCCAGCAGCCAAGATCGGAAGGGTGAGCAGTTCTTC; D: -; size: -; V: TRBV3-1; J: TRBJ2-1
CDR3: CASSENSGVQETQYF; DNA: TGTGCCAGCAGTGAAAATAGCGGGGTACAAGAGACCCAGTACTTC; D: TRBD2; size: once; V: TRBV2; J: TRBJ2-5
CDR3: CASSKAETQYF; DNA: TGTGCCAGCAGCAAAGCGGAGACCCAGTACTTC; D: -; size: once; V: TRBV11-2; J: TRBJ2-5
CDR3: CASSQVSGTGRTNEKLFF; DNA: TGCGCCAGCAGCCAAGTATCTGGGACAGGGCGAACTAATGAAAAACTGTTTTTT; D: TRBD1; size: -; V: TRBV4-1; J: TRBJ1-4
CDR3: CASSFAGQGSYNEQFF; DNA: TGTGCCAGCAGTTTCGCCGGACAGGGCTCCTACAATGAGCAGTTCTTC; D: TRBD1; size: -; V: TRBV6-2/TRBV6-3; J: TRBJ2-1
CDR3: CASSLAMDRGGEDTQYF; DNA: TGTGCCAGCAGCTTAGCAATGGACAGGGGCGGAGAAGATACGCAGTATTTT; D: TRBD1; size: -; V: TRBV7-8; J: TRBJ2-3
CDR3: CASSLRLAGGRDEQFF; DNA: TGTGCCAGCAGCCTCCGACTAGCGGGGGGTCGAGATGAGCAGTTCTTC; D: TRBD2; size: -; V: TRBV9; J: TRBJ2-1
CDR3: CASSPGQGDNTGELFF; DNA: TGTGCCAGCAGCCCGGGACAGGGGGATAACACCGGGGAGCTGTTTTTT; D: TRBD1; size: -; V: TRBV28; J: TRBJ2-2
CDR3: CASSQGTSGGRKETQYF; DNA: TGTGCCAGCAGCCAAGGGACTAGCGGGGGAAGGAAAGAGACCCAGTACTTC; D: TRBD2; size: -; V: TRBV3-1; J: TRBJ2-5
CDR3: CASGFGGSNYGYTF; DNA: TGTGCTAGTGGTTTCGGGGGGTCCAACTATGGCTACACCTTC; D: -; size: -; V: TRBV12-5; J: TRBJ1-2
CDR3: CSVGGGPQDTQYF; DNA: TGCAGCGTAGGCGGAGGGCCCCAAGATACCCAGTACTTC; D: -; size: -; V: TRBV29-1; J: TRBJ2-5
CDR3: CASSAIPGPAEAFF; DNA: TGTGCCAGCAGTGCTATCCCGGGCCCCGCTGAAGCTTTCTTT; D: -; size: -; V: TRBV2; J: TRBJ1-1
CDR3: CASSRGGTGANVLTF; DNA: TGTGCCAGCAGTCGGGGGGGAACTGGGGCCAACGTCCTGACTTTC; D: TRBD2; size: -; V: TRBV2; J: TRBJ2-6
CDR3: CSATVGPKETQYF; DNA: TGCAGTGCTACGGTCGGGCCGAAAGAGACCCAGTACTTC; D: -; size: -; V: TRBV20-1; J: TRBJ2-5
CDR3: CASSLTGHPADTQYF; DNA: TGTGCCAGCAGCCTCACGGGACACCCGGCAGATACGCAGTATTTT; D: -; size: -; V: TRBV11-2; J: TRBJ2-3
CDR3: CASSLVLGQGVAFF; DNA: TGTGCCAGCAGCTTAGTCTTGGGACAGGGGGTGGCTTTCTTT; D: TRBD1; size: -; V: TRBV7-2; J: TRBJ1-1
CDR3: CASSRQTAPTNEKLFF; DNA: TGTGCCAGCAGCCGCCAGACAGCCCCAACTAATGAAAAACTGTTTTTT; D: -; size: -; V: TRBV28; J: TRBJ1-4
CDR3: CASSSTTGQGAPNYGYTF; DNA: TGTGCCAGCAGTTCCACCACCGGACAGGGGGCCCCTAACTATGGCTACACCTTC; D: TRBD1; size: -; V: TRBV28; J: TRBJ1-2
CDR3: CASTPTGGKGMYGYTF; DNA: TGTGCCAGCACCCCGACAGGGGGTAAGGGAATGTATGGCTACACCTTC; D: TRBD1; size: -; V: TRBV6-1; J: TRBJ1-2
CDR3: CSARPGQGTYNSPLHF; DNA: TGCAGTGCGCGGCCGGGACAGGGCACCTATAATTCACCCCTCCACTTT; D: TRBD1; size: -; V: TRBV20-1; J: TRBJ1-6
CDR3: CASSQDPTPGGELFF; DNA: TGTGCCAGCAGCCAAGATCCTACGCCGGGGGGGGAGCTGTTTTTT; D: -; size: -; V: TRBV4-2; J: TRBJ2-2
CDR3: CSVDFGLSEEQYF; DNA: TGCAGCGTTGATTTCGGGCTCTCGGAAGAGCAGTACTTC; D: -; size: -; V: TRBV29-1; J: TRBJ2-7
CDR3: CASSPSRANAFF; DNA: TGTGCCAGCAGTCCATCCCGGGCCAACGCTTTCTTT; D: -; size: -; V: TRBV6-5; J: TRBJ1-1
CDR3: CASSFFRTGVSTEAFF; DNA: TGCGCCAGCAGCTTTTTTCGGACAGGGGTTAGCACTGAAGCTTTCTTT; D: TRBD1; size: -; V: TRBV5-1; J: TRBJ1-1
CDR3: CASGTGDYGYTF; DNA: TGTGCCAGCGGGACGGGAGATTATGGCTACACCTTC; D: -; size: once; V: TRBV7-9; J: TRBJ1-2
CDR3: CSVEDHTGYEQYF; DNA: TGCAGCGTTGAAGACCACACCGGCTACGAGCAGTACTTC; D: -; size: once; V: TRBV29-1; J: TRBJ2-7
CDR3: CAWAPTVSGNTIYF; DNA: TGTGCCTGGGCCCCGACAGTCTCTGGAAACACCATATATTTT; D: -; size: -; V: TRBV30; J: TRBJ1-3
CDR3: CASSVTTAGSSYNEQFF; DNA: TGTGCCAGCAGTGTTACAACGGCGGGCAGCTCCTACAATGAGCAGTTCTTC; D: -; size: -; V: TRBV25-1; J: TRBJ2-1
CDR3: CASSRTARGTQYF; DNA: TGTGCCAGCAGCCGGACAGCCCGAGGGACCCAGTACTTC; D: -; size: -; V: TRBV5-8; J: TRBJ2-5
CDR3: CASSLQGEGAEAFF; DNA: TGTGCCAGCTCACTTCAGGGGGAAGGGGCTGAAGCTTTCTTT; D: TRBD1; size: -; V: TRBV18; J: TRBJ1-1
CDR3: CASSRPTGSYNSPLHF; DNA: TGTGCCAGCAGTCGACCTACAGGGAGCTATAATTCACCCCTCCACTTT; D: -; size: -; V: TRBV12-3/TRBV12-4; J: TRBJ1-6
CDR3: CASSQDPAGAIYGYTF; DNA: TGTGCCAGCAGCCAAGATCCCGCAGGGGCTATCTATGGCTACACCTTC; D: -; size: -; V: TRBV3-1; J: TRBJ1-2
CDR3: CSVKQGAGEKLFF; DNA: TGCAGCGTTAAACAGGGGGCGGGTGAAAAACTGTTTTTT; D: TRBD1; size: -; V: TRBV29-1; J: TRBJ1-4
CDR3: CASSLGRQGGQPQHF; DNA: TGTGCCAGCAGCTTAGGGAGACAGGGCGGTCAGCCCCAGCATTTT; D: TRBD1; size: -; V: TRBV7-9; J: TRBJ1-5
CDR3: CASSLVEGKAFF; DNA: TGCGCCAGCAGCTTGGTGGAGGGAAAAGCTTTCTTT; D: -; size: -; V: TRBV5-1; J: TRBJ1-1
CDR3: CASSPRRTGANVLTF; DNA: TGTGCCAGCAGCCCCAGGCGGACTGGGGCCAACGTCCTGACTTTC; D: -; size: -; V: TRBV11-1; J: TRBJ2-6
CDR3: CAWSDFVSYEQYF; DNA: TGTGCCTGGAGTGACTTTGTTTCCTACGAGCAGTACTTC; D: -; size: -; V: TRBV30; J: TRBJ2-7